Below, 9 T cell receptor beta chains from the same sample are listed, as sequenced in a study of blood T cell repertoires in COVID-19. Libraries were prepared by immunoSEQ multiplex PCR; TCRdb keeps only in-frame clonotypes and omits some of them. The repertoire consists of 200,000 to 300,000 clones, with over 70% occurring once and the leading ten covering roughly 3%. Sample: PBMCs or T cells enriched from blood (not recorded which). These TCRs come from a woman in her forties who had been exposed to COVID-19.

The chain combines TRBV18 with TRBJ1-6; TRBD1 matches at 7 bases. Germline V gene data show CDR1 as KGHSH and CDR2 as LQKENI. J was trimmed by 10 bases and V by 3 bases; bases with no gene match: 9. CDR3 length equals 15 residues. The CDR3 bases are TGTGCCAGCTCACCGAACAGGGGCCTGGGATCACCCCTCCACTTT. Protein product: CASSPNRGLGSPLHF. Looking up the rest from reference TRBV18 and TRBJ1-6 gives the full variable domain: NAGVMQNPRHLVRRRGQEARLRCSPMKGHSHVYWYRQLPEEGLKFMVYLQKENIIDESGMPKERFSAEFPKEGPSILRIQQVVRGDSAAYFCASSPNRGLGSPLHFGNGTRLTVT.

This clone was seen just once. J is TRBJ1-6 and V is TRBV5-4, with D unclear. Between the trimmed V and J ends, which lost 4 bases and 0 bases, there was a span of 8 bases. CDR1 and CDR2 from the germline V gene are SGHNT and YYREEE (reference sequence). This CDR3 region has 15 residues. The chain's CDR3 is CASSPGGSYNSPLHF. As DNA, the CDR3 is TGTGCCAGCAGCCCCGGTGGCTCCTATAATTCACCCCTCCACTTT.

The CDR3 sequence is CASSVGALRGFAAEAFF. The DNA of the CDR3 is TGTGCCAGCAGCGTAGGGGCCCTCCGCGGGTTTGCGGCTGAAGCTTTCTTT. V gene TRBV9 combines with J gene TRBJ1-1; D uncertain. Trimming pared 0 bases from V and 6 bases from J, leaving 21 bases between. Germline V gene data show CDR1 as SGDLS and CDR2 as YYNGEE. The CDR3 covers 17 residues.

The CDR3 reads CASSQPATGFRTEAFF. CDR3 DNA sequence: TGCGCCAGCAGCCAACCTGCGACCGGGTTTCGGACTGAAGCTTTCTTT. The rearrangement uses TRBV4-1 and TRBJ1-1, with D hard to call. The CDR3 length is 16 residues. The germline CDR1 and CDR2 sequences are MGHRA and YSYEKL. The V and J ends lost 2 bases and 5 bases respectively, with 18 bases between them.

V usage is TRBV6-5 and J usage is TRBJ2-5, with D possibly TRBD1 on 5 matching bases. The CDR3 runs 12 residues. Germline CDR1 and CDR2: MNHEY and SVGAGI. The germline V and J ends were trimmed by 10 bases and 5 bases, with 14 bases remaining between them. CDR3 sequence: CATLTRQETQYF. The DNA of the CDR3 is TGTGCCACCTTAACCAGACAGGAGACCCAGTACTTC.

This chain connects TRBV21-1 to TRBJ2-7; TRBD2, the table's D call, lacks a check against the DNA. TRBV21-1 is deemed a pseudogene. CDR3 length equals 14 residues. The CDR3 nucleotides are TGTGCCAGCAGCAAAGGGTTCATTAGATACGAGCAGTACGTC. Protein product: CASSKGFIRYEQYV.

The V call is TRBV4-2, the J call TRBJ2-7, with a tentative D call TRBD1 (5 bases). V was pared by 1 base and J by 0 bases, with 16 bases between. The length of the CDR3 is 17 residues. The V gene's germline CDR1 is LGHNA and CDR2 YNFKEQ. CDR3 sequence: CASSQALLQAYSYEQYF. Written as DNA, the CDR3 is TGTGCCAGCAGCCAAGCCCTTCTACAGGCCTACTCCTACGAGCAGTACTTC.

The chain couples TRBV2 to TRBJ2-3, with 9 bases aligning to TRBD2. CDR1 SNHLY and CDR2 FYNNEI come from the germline V gene. The CDR3 extends over 14 amino acids. J lost 3 bases, V lost 5 bases, and 3 bases had no gene match. For the CDR3, the DNA is TGTGCCAGCAGTCCTAGCGGGGATACAGATACGCAGTATTTT. This sequence encodes CASSPSGDTDTQYF.

The rearrangement links TRBV6-5 to TRBJ2-7; maybe TRBD1 (6 bases). The CDR3 runs to 13 residues. The V gene's germline CDR1 is MNHEY and CDR2 SVGAGI. V shed 0 bases and J shed 12 bases, with 15 bases lying between them. CDR3 amino acids: CASSYSRAGTTYV. The CDR3 DNA follows: TGTGCCAGCAGTTACTCAAGGGCCGGGACAACGTACGTC.